These T cell receptor beta chains were read from a single sample in a study of blood T cell repertoires in COVID-19. Profiled with immunoSEQ multiplex PCR; TCRdb holds only in-frame clones, not every one. The sample holds approximately 11,000 clones; 70% to 85% are singletons and the top ten take over 6%. Specimen: peripheral blood. The source is a man aged 60 to 75 with COVID-19, enrolled during active disease. CDR3s include the opening cysteine and the closing phenylalanine or tryptophan. The D gene is left open where the match is weak. Size is stated for part of the rows, as once, few or many counts, or as a class when the clone is expanded.

TRBV7-2	once	TRBD1	TRBJ1-1	CASSPSADRVEAFF	TGTGCCAGCAGCCCGAGTGCGGACAGGGTTGAAGCTTTCTTT
TRBV5-4	-	TRBD2	TRBJ2-3	CASSLALAGGIDTQYF	TGTGCCAGCAGCTTGGCGCTAGCGGGGGGTATAGATACGCAGTATTTT
TRBV3-1/TRBV3-2	-	-	TRBJ2-5	CASSEMCPIFSETQYF	TGTGCCAGCAGCGAGATGTGTCCCATTTTCTCTGAGACCCAGTACTTC
TRBV5-4	-	TRBD2	TRBJ2-3	CASSLEGPTSGGTIDTQYF	TGTGCCAGCAGCTTGGAAGGGCCAACTAGCGGGGGGACTATAGATACGCAGTATTTT
TRBV3-1/TRBV3-2	-	TRBD1	TRBJ1-2	CASSPGQGAGGYTF	TGTGCCAGCAGCCCGGGACAGGGCGCGGGTGGCTACACCTTC
TRBV5-1	-	TRBD1	TRBJ2-1	CASSLTGGTYNEQFF	TGCGCCAGCAGCTTGACAGGGGGCACCTACAATGAGCAGTTCTTC
TRBV5-6	-	TRBD1	TRBJ2-7	CASSTRGLSYEQYF	TGTGCCAGCAGCACCAGGGGGCTCTCCTACGAGCAGTACTTC
TRBV19	-	-	TRBJ1-2	CASRIKEEGIGLGYTF	TGTGCCAGTAGGATAAAAGAAGAGGGCATAGGTCTTGGCTACACCTTC
TRBV12-3/TRBV12-4	-	TRBD1	TRBJ1-2	CASRMTGGYGYTF	TGTGCCAGCAGAATGACAGGGGGCTATGGCTACACCTTC
TRBV12-3/TRBV12-4	few	-	TRBJ2-5	CASSLTSLETQYF	TGTGCCAGCAGTTTAACTAGCTTGGAGACCCAGTACTTC
TRBV28	-	TRBD1	TRBJ2-2	CASRPGQGYTGELFF	TGTGCCAGCAGACCGGGACAGGGTTACACCGGGGAGCTGTTTTTT
TRBV28	few	TRBD1	TRBJ2-3	CASRTGVHRGTDTQYF	TGTGCCAGCAGAACAGGGGTACATCGGGGCACAGATACGCAGTATTTT
TRBV7-8	-	TRBD1	TRBJ2-3	CASSPDRSDTQYF	TGTGCCAGCAGCCCGGACAGGTCAGATACGCAGTATTTT
TRBV6-5	medium-sized	TRBD1	TRBJ1-5	CASSRRQGDNQPQHF	TGTGCCAGCAGCCGACGACAGGGGGACAATCAGCCCCAGCATTTT
TRBV28	-	TRBD2	TRBJ2-2	CASRPSGTSETGELFF	TGTGCCAGCAGACCCTCCGGGACTAGCGAGACCGGGGAGCTGTTTTTT
TRBV10-3	-	TRBD2	TRBJ2-1	CAISEWREDDNEQFF	TGTGCCATCAGTGAGTGGCGGGAGGACGACAATGAGCAGTTCTTC
TRBV18	-	TRBD1	TRBJ1-1	CASSPGPDGTARNTEAFF	TGTGCCAGCTCACCAGGACCAGACGGGACAGCACGGAACACTGAAGCTTTCTTT
TRBV28	-	TRBD1	TRBJ1-3	CASSLSQTGSGNTIYF	TGTGCCAGCAGTTTATCTCAGACAGGGTCTGGAAACACCATATATTTT
TRBV30	-	-	TRBJ1-2	CAWGHTFNYGYTF	TGTGCCTGGGGACACACATTTAACTATGGCTACACCTTC
TRBV5-4	-	TRBD1	TRBJ1-6	CASSPDGTANSPLHF	TGTGCCAGCAGCCCCGATGGGACAGCCAATTCACCCCTCCACTTT
TRBV28	-	-	TRBJ1-5	CASSFVSGSSAVYSNQPQHF	TGTGCCAGCAGTTTCGTATCCGGGTCGTCGGCGGTATATAGCAATCAGCCCCAGCATTTT
TRBV3-1/TRBV3-2	-	-	TRBJ2-5	CASSQMRPEETQYF	TGTGCCAGCAGCCAAATGAGGCCAGAAGAGACCCAGTACTTC
TRBV2	once	-	TRBJ1-5	CASSEVGVGNQPQHF	TGTGCCAGCAGCGAGGTGGGTGTCGGCAATCAGCCCCAGCATTTT
TRBV20-1	few	-	TRBJ2-1	CSARGGDEQFF	TGCAGTGCTAGGGGCGGGGATGAGCAGTTCTTC
TRBV5-1	few	-	TRBJ2-6	CASSLTGLDSGANVLTF	TGCGCCAGCAGCTTGACAGGGCTGGACTCTGGGGCCAACGTCCTGACTTTC
TRBV2	-	-	TRBJ1-4	CASNIWLNEKLFF	TGTGCCAGCAATATCTGGCTTAATGAAAAACTGTTTTTT
TRBV24-1	-	-	TRBJ2-5	CATGRHCLTQYF	TGTGCCACCGGAAGACATTGCCTGACCCAGTACTTC
TRBV5-4	-	-	TRBJ1-5	CASSSGVEQPQHF	TGTGCCAGCAGCTCGGGGGTGGAGCAGCCCCAGCATTTT
TRBV19	-	-	TRBJ1-5	CASSLQTGWGQPQHF	TGTGCCAGTAGTCTTCAGACAGGCTGGGGACAGCCCCAGCATTTT
TRBV11-2	-	-	TRBJ2-2	CASSLWARTGELFF	TGTGCCAGCAGCTTGTGGGCGCGAACCGGGGAGCTGTTTTTT
TRBV6-5	-	-	TRBJ1-2	CASRRTDILGYTF	TGTGCCAGCAGACGGACAGATATATTGGGCTACACCTTC
TRBV2	-	TRBD1	TRBJ2-4	CASSNRDSKNIQYF	TGTGCCAGCAGCAACCGGGACAGCAAAAACATTCAGTACTTC
TRBV5-5	-	TRBD2	TRBJ2-1	CASSSGLAGVENEQFF	TGTGCCAGCAGCTCAGGACTAGCGGGAGTGGAGAATGAGCAGTTCTTC
TRBV29-1	once	-	TRBJ1-1	CSVDAHAGRTEAFF	TGCAGCGTTGACGCCCACGCAGGGCGCACTGAAGCTTTCTTT
TRBV5-1	-	-	TRBJ2-3	CASSLASGVDTQYF	TGCGCCAGCAGCTTGGCTTCGGGGGTGGATACGCAGTATTTT
TRBV6-5	-	TRBD1	TRBJ2-1	CASRLGTGGYNEQFF	TGTGCCAGCAGGCTCGGGACAGGGGGCTACAATGAGCAGTTCTTC
TRBV7-8	-	-	TRBJ1-2	CASSLGASFTPIYGYTF	TGTGCCAGCAGCTTAGGCGCTTCGTTTACCCCTATCTATGGCTACACCTTC
TRBV7-9	-	TRBD1	TRBJ2-1	CASSPKVDRVLNEQFF	TGTGCCAGCAGCCCCAAGGTGGACAGGGTCCTCAATGAGCAGTTCTTC
TRBV5-1	-	-	TRBJ2-5	CASSLRAQGQETQYF	TGCGCCAGCAGCTTGAGGGCGCAGGGGCAAGAGACCCAGTACTTC
TRBV5-1	-	-	TRBJ2-5	CASSLSPRQETQYF	TGCGCCAGCAGCTTGAGCCCGAGACAAGAGACCCAGTACTTC
TRBV2	-	TRBD1	TRBJ2-3	CASNGQGESTDTQYF	TGTGCCAGCAATGGACAGGGGGAAAGCACAGATACGCAGTATTTT
TRBV7-9	-	-	TRBJ1-4	CASSPGRGGQLNEKLFF	TGTGCCAGCAGCCCCGGGCGGGGTGGGCAGCTTAATGAAAAACTGTTTTTT
TRBV2	once	-	TRBJ2-5	CASSEALVRGQETQYF	TGTGCCAGCAGTGAAGCCTTGGTCAGGGGCCAAGAGACCCAGTACTTC
TRBV18	-	-	TRBJ2-1	CASSPPSSYNEQFF	TGTGCCAGCTCACCACCGAGCTCCTACAATGAGCAGTTCTTC
TRBV5-1	-	-	TRBJ1-1	CASSFRGPNTEAFF	TGCGCCAGCAGCTTTAGAGGGCCGAACACTGAAGCTTTCTTT
TRBV6-5	-	-	TRBJ1-1	CASSLLGRENTEAFF	TGTGCCAGCAGCCTTCTCGGCAGGGAGAACACTGAAGCTTTCTTT
TRBV7-3	-	-	TRBJ2-5	CASSWGGGSQETQYF	TGTGCCAGCAGCTGGGGAGGTGGGAGCCAAGAGACCCAGTACTTC
TRBV2	-	-	TRBJ2-2	CASSTPDTGTGELFF	TGTGCCAGCAGTACCCCCGACACTGGGACCGGGGAGCTGTTTTTT
TRBV7-6	few	-	TRBJ2-2	CASSPGANVVAGELFF	TGTGCCAGCAGCCCGGGTGCTAACGTGGTGGCCGGGGAGCTGTTTTTT
TRBV4-3	-	-	TRBJ1-2	CASSRGGGESYGYTF	TGCGCCAGCAGCCGTGGAGGGGGGGAGAGCTATGGCTACACCTTC
TRBV3-1/TRBV3-2	-	TRBD1	TRBJ1-1	CASSLDRGRGYEAFF	TGTGCCAGCAGCCTGGACAGGGGGCGGGGGTATGAAGCTTTCTTT